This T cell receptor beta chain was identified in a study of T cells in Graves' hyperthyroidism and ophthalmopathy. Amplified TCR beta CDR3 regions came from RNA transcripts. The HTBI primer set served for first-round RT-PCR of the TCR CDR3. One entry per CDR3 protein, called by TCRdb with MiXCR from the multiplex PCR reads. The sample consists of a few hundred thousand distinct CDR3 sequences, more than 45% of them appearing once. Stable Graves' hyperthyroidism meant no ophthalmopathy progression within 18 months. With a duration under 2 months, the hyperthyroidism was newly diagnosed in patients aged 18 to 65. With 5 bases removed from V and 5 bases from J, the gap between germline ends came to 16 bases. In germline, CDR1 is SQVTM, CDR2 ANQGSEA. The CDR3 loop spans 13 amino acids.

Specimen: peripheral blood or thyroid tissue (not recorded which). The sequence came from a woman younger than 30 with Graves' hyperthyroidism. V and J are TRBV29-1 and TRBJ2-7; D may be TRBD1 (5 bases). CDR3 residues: CSVRTVGADEQYF. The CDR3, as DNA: TGCAGCGTTAGGACGGTTGGGGCTGACGAGCAGTACTTC.